The 18 T cell receptor beta chains in this list originate from one sample, sequenced in a study of CD8 T cells in ankylosing spondylitis. Study findings and constraints: Seemingly distinctive of ankylosing spondylitis blood was a TCR beta motif formed by eight highly homologous variants.

TCRdb reprocessed the 5' RACE reads via MiXCR and lists one record per CDR3 protein. The profile shows fewer than 400,000 distinct CDR3 sequences, 8% of them singletons. These receptors have no known antigen. Specimen: blood, either unsorted or a sorted T cell fraction (not recorded which). The receptors derive from a male donor with ankylosing spondylitis.

This clonotype has a handful of counts. This sequence joins TRBV10-3 and TRBJ1-1, with D possibly TRBD1 on 5 matching bases. From germline, CDR1 is ENHRY and CDR2 SYGVKD. Trimming stripped 0 bases from V and 7 bases from J, with 12 bases between. The CDR3 extends over 14 amino acids. The CDR3 spells CAISESWRQFEAFF. In DNA form, the CDR3 reads TGTGCCATCAGTGAGTCTTGGAGACAGTTTGAAGCTTTCTTT.

This clonotype was counted only a few times. CDR3 nucleotide sequence: TGCAGTGCTGAACGACAGGGGGTCTATGGCTACACCTTC. Translation: CSAERQGVYGYTF. The chain couples TRBV20-1 to TRBJ1-2; 9 nucleotides match TRBD1. The J segment lost 4 bases and the V segment lost 5 bases, leaving 5 bases of the junction unmatched. The CDR3 totals 13 residues. The V gene's germline CDR1 is DFQATT and CDR2 SNEGSKA (reference sequence).

The chain carries TRBV18 and TRBJ2-1, with TRBD2 matching 14 bases. The CDR3 totals 17 residues. J was trimmed by 8 bases and V by 3 bases; bases with no gene match: 9. The V gene's germline CDR1 is KGHSH and CDR2 LQKENI. CDR3 protein: CASSPLGLAGGLDEQFF. The CDR3 coding sequence is TGTGCCAGCTCACCTCTAGGACTAGCGGGAGGATTGGATGAGCAGTTCTTC.

This clonotype appeared many times. V gene TRBV7-6 combines with J gene TRBJ1-5; D is unclear. The CDR3 is 13 amino acids. Germline assignment: CDR1 SGHVS and CDR2 FNYEAQ. The V end lost 0 bases, the J end lost 10 bases, and 10 bases lay between the germline ends. The chain's CDR3 is CASSLAGDGPQHF. CDR3 bases: TGTGCCAGCAGCTTAGCCGGGGATGGCCCCCAGCATTTT.

This clonotype appeared many times. The chain combines TRBV12-3 or TRBV12-4 with TRBJ1-5, with D tentatively TRBD1 (5 bases). The CDR3 consists of 14 residues. The ends were cut back, 0 bases at V and 7 bases at J, with 10 bases in the middle. The CDR3: CASSLARRGQPQHF. CDR3 in DNA: TGTGCCAGCAGTTTAGCCCGCCGGGGGCAGCCCCAGCATTTT.

The J gene is TRBJ2-1, the V gene TRBV28, with 7 bases aligning to TRBD2. This CDR3 region has 18 residues. V dropped 1 base and J dropped 0; count of bases not matched to a gene: 9. Germline CDR1 is MDHEN and CDR2 is SYDVKM. The CDR3 reads CASSLLRDGGSSYNEQFF. The DNA for the CDR3 is TGTGCCAGCAGTTTATTACGGGACGGGGGGAGCTCCTACAATGAGCAGTTCTTC.

Many counts were recorded for this clonotype. The chain joins TRBV29-1 to TRBJ1-1, with D possibly being TRBD1 (5 bases). In germline, CDR1 is SQVTM, CDR2 ANQGSEA. V was cut by 7 bases and J by 6 bases, with 15 bases left in between. This CDR3 has 12 residues. For the CDR3, the DNA is TGCAGCGCTCTCCTCGGGGCGGCTGAAGCTTTCTTT. It encodes CSALLGAAEAFF.

This clonotype appeared many times. The chain has TRBV12-3 or TRBV12-4 and TRBJ1-4, with TRBD1 identical over 7 bases. This CDR3 contains 14 residues. J lost 7 bases, V lost 4 bases, and 6 bases had no gene match. CDR3 in DNA: TGTGCCAGCAGTTACGGACAGGTCGGTGAAAAACTGTTTTTT. Translating gives CASSYGQVGEKLFF.

This rearrangement joins TRBV27 to TRBJ2-3; the D gene is possibly TRBD2 (5 bases). With 3 bases removed from V and 10 bases from J, the gap between germline ends came to 14 bases. Looked up from germline, CDR1 is MNHEY and CDR2 is SMNVEV (reference sequence). This CDR3 spans 13 amino acids. The CDR3 spells CASSLYRGLAQYF. For the CDR3, the DNA is TGTGCCAGCAGTTTGTATCGAGGACTGGCGCAGTATTTT.

The rearrangement uses TRBV4-3 and TRBJ2-2, with 8 bases fitting TRBD1. The CDR3 consists of 14 residues. Trimming removed 3 bases from V and 5 bases from J; junction bases left unmatched: 2. The germline V gene encodes CDR1 LGHNA and CDR2 YSLEER. CDR3 nucleotides: TGCGCCAGCAGCCACCGGACAGGGACCGGGGAGCTGTTTTTT. This sequence encodes CASSHRTGTGELFF.

This clonotype was seen more than once but under ten times. V and J are TRBV5-1 and TRBJ1-4; perhaps TRBD1 as D (5 bases). Germline CDR1 and CDR2: SGHRS and YFSETQ. This CDR3 has 15 residues. Deletions cut 1 base from V and 2 bases from J, with 9 bases between. The chain's CDR3 is CASSLTGSTNEKLFF. The CDR3 nucleotides read TGCGCCAGCAGCTTGACAGGTTCGACTAATGAAAAACTGTTTTTT.

V usage is TRBV6-5 and J usage is TRBJ2-3, with D uncertain. Germline loops: CDR1 MNHEY, CDR2 SVGAGI. CDR3 length: 13 residues. Trimming took off 0 bases at V and 5 bases at J, with 6 bases between the two ends. For the CDR3, the DNA is TGTGCCAGCAGTTACTCGAGAGGAGATACGCAGTATTTT. Its protein product is CASSYSRGDTQYF.

This clonotype was seen a few times. The chain joins TRBV29-1 to TRBJ1-2; the match to TRBD1 covers 7 bases. In germline, CDR1 is SQVTM, CDR2 ANQGSEA. The CDR3 totals 14 residues. After removal of 3 bases from V and 2 bases from J, the junction contained 6 bases not matched to a gene. Here the CDR3 reads CSVEAGGANYGYTF. The CDR3 nucleotides read TGCAGCGTTGAGGCAGGGGGGGCGAACTATGGCTACACCTTC. The full variable domain, completed using reference TRBV29-1 and TRBJ1-2, is SAVISQKPSRDICQRGTSLTIQCQVDSQVTMMFWYRQQPGQSLTLIATANQGSEATYESGFVIDKFPISRPNLTFSTLTVSNMSPEDSSIYLCSVEAGGANYGYTFGSGTRLTVV.

This clonotype was counted ten times or more. This chain uses TRBV10-3 with TRBJ1-1; 7 positions agree with TRBD1. This CDR3 has 14 amino acids. Germline trimming cut 10 bases from V and 1 base from J; bases unmatched to any gene: 9. Looked up from germline, CDR1 is ENHRY and CDR2 is SYGVKD. CDR3 region: CATERNRGNTEAFF. In DNA, the CDR3 is TGTGCCACCGAGCGTAACAGGGGGAACACTGAAGCTTTCTTT.

The genes are TRBV5-1 and TRBJ2-7; TRBD1 matches at 7 bases. CDR3 length: 15 amino acids. Germline loops: CDR1 SGHRS, CDR2 YFSETQ. V shed 3 bases and J 0 bases; nucleotides not matched to a gene: 6. The CDR3 bases are TGCGCCAGCAGCTATCTCGGGACAGTCTCCTACGAGCAGTACTTC. It codes for CASSYLGTVSYEQYF. Drawing the rest from reference TRBV5-1 and TRBJ2-7, the complete variable domain is KAGVTQTPRYLIKTRGQQVTLSCSPISGHRSVSWYQQTPGQGLQFLFEYFSETQRNKGNFPGRFSGRQFSNSRSEMNVSTLELGDSALYLCASSYLGTVSYEQYFGPGTRLTVT.

The table lists this clonotype with a few counts. The chain's CDR3 is CSASWGLPPYEQYF. CDR3 in DNA: TGCAGTGCTAGTTGGGGGCTGCCTCCCTACGAGCAGTACTTC. This chain uses TRBV20-1 with TRBJ2-7, with D possibly matching TRBD1 (6 bases). With 3 bases removed from V and 2 bases from J, the gap between germline ends came to 14 bases. The CDR3 consists of 14 residues. Germline V gives CDR1 DFQATT, CDR2 SNEGSKA (reference sequence).

This clonotype has at least ten counts. This rearrangement joins TRBV3-1 to TRBJ2-1; 9 bases fit TRBD2. With V trimmed by 1 base and J by 6 bases, 7 bases remained unmatched. In germline, CDR1 is LGHDT, CDR2 YNNKEL (reference sequence). The length of the CDR3 is 16 residues. CDR3 sequence: CASSQVILAGINEQFF. CDR3 DNA: TGTGCCAGCAGCCAAGTCATCCTAGCGGGAATCAATGAGCAGTTCTTC.

The V gene is TRBV7-3, the J gene TRBJ2-1; D may correspond to TRBD1 or TRBD2 (6 bases each). The CDR3 covers 12 residues. Trimming took off 6 bases at V and 9 bases at J, with 12 bases between the two ends. The germline gives CDR1 SGHTA, CDR2 FQGTGA. The CDR3 nucleotides are TGTGCCAGCAGTGAGGGGGGAGGTGAGCAGTTCTTC. The encoded protein is CASSEGGGEQFF.